What follows are 5 T cell receptor beta chains derived from one specimen sequenced in a study of memory CD4+ T cells and cytomegalovirus serostatus. Libraries were prepared by immunoSEQ multiplex PCR; TCRdb keeps only in-frame clonotypes and omits some of them. The top ten hold about 1% of the sample, which has tens of thousands of clones, around 77% seen once. Single viable CD3+CD4+CD8-CD45RO+ cells were sorted as the memory CD4+ T cells. Sequenced sample: memory CD4+ T cells from blood. Receptors originate from an adult in good health and CMV-seronegative.

This chain links TRBV10-3 with TRBJ2-7; 8 nucleotides agree with TRBD1. V shed 4 bases, J shed 5 bases, and the junction held 4 bases outside the gene matches. The CDR3 covers 13 residues. Germline V gives CDR1 ENHRY, CDR2 SYGVKD. The CDR3 DNA reads TGTGCCATCAGTGGGCAGGGGGCTCACGAGCAGTACTTC. Amino acid sequence: CAISGQGAHEQYF.

The chain uses TRBV2 and TRBJ2-4; D is possibly TRBD1 (5 bases). Per the germline V gene, CDR1 is SNHLY and CDR2 is FYNNEI. The CDR3 extends over 16 amino acids. V lost 4 bases, J lost 0 bases, and 13 bases lay in between. As DNA, the CDR3 is TGTGCCAGCAGTGGGAGCAGGGCTCTAGCCAAAAACATTCAGTACTTC. The encoded protein is CASSGSRALAKNIQYF.

The gene calls are TRBV7-6 and TRBJ2-5; no clear D. V lost 1 base to trimming and J lost 3 bases, with 9 bases between them. Germline CDR1 reads SGHVS; CDR2 reads FNYEAQ. This CDR3 spans 14 amino acids. The DNA for the CDR3 is TGTGCCAGCAGCTTAGGGTCCCAGAAAGAGACCCAGTACTTC. Encoded protein: CASSLGSQKETQYF.

The chain couples TRBV5-1 to TRBJ2-7, with D uncertain. From germline, CDR1 is SGHRS and CDR2 YFSETQ. The V gene lost 0 bases and the J gene lost 1 base, with 8 bases spanning the gap. The CDR3 totals 14 residues. In DNA, the CDR3 is TGCGCCAGCAGCTTGGTTGTGGGTTCCTACGAGCAGTACTTC. Translation: CASSLVVGSYEQYF.

The chain's CDR3 is CASSLGDRTSDTQYF. DNA of the CDR3: TGTGCCAGCAGCTTGGGGGACAGAACCTCAGATACGCAGTATTTT. This chain links TRBV5-5 with TRBJ2-3; 7 bases fit TRBD1. V was clipped by 0 bases and J by 4 bases; unmatched bases: 5. This CDR3 has 15 residues. Germline V gene data show CDR1 as SGHKS and CDR2 as YYEKEE (reference sequence).